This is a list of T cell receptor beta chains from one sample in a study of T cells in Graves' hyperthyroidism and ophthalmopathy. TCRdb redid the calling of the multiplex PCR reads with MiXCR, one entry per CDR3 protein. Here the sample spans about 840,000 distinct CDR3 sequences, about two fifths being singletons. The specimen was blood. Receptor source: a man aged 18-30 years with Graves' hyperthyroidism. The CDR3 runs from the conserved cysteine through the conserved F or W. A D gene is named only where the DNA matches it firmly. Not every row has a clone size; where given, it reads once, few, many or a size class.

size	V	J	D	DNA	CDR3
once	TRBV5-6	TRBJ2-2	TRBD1	TGTGCCAGCAGCTTGAAGGGGGCGAGGACCGGGGAGCTGTTTTTT	CASSLKGARTGELFF
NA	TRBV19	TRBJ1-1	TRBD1	TGTGCCAGCAGCCCTCAGGGGGCCGGGAACACTGAAGCTCTCTTT	CASSPQGAGNTEALF
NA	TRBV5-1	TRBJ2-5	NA	TGCGCCAGCAGCCTCCCGGTCGAGGAAGAGACCCAGTACTTC	CASSLPVEEETQYF
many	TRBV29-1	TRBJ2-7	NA	TGCAGCGTTGAGCCCCCGTGGCGGCAGGGATCCTACGAGCAGTACTTC	CSVEPPWRQGSYEQYF
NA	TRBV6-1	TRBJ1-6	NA	TGTGCCAGCAGATCACCCCTCCACTTT	CASRSPLHF
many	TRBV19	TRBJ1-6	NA	TGTGCCAGTAGTACGATGGAGGGACACCTCTATAATTCACCCCTCCACTTT	CASSTMEGHLYNSPLHF
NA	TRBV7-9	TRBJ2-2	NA	TGTGCCAGCAAGTTAGCTTCTGCGGAGCTGTTTTTT	CASKLASAELFF
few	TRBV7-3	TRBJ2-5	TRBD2	TGTGCCAGCAGCTCAACGGTAGCGGGAGGAATCCAAGAGACCCAGTACTTC	CASSSTVAGGIQETQYF
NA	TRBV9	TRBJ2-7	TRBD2	TGTGCCAGCAGCCGGGGGGGAGCGGGAGGATCCTACGAGCAGTACTTC	CASSRGGAGGSYEQYF
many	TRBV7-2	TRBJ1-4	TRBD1	TGTGCCAGCAGCTCCGACAGGGGGGAAAAACTGTTTTTT	CASSSDRGEKLFF
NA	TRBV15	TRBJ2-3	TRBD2	TGTGCCACCAGCAGAGAGACTAGCGGGGGAGATCTCACAGATACGCAGTATTTT	CATSRETSGGDLTDTQYF
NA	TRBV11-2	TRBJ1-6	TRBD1	TGTGCCAGCGGCACAGGGGATAATTCACCCCTCCACTTT	CASGTGDNSPLHF
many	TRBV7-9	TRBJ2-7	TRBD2	TGTGCCAGCAGTCCTAGCGGGAGCTACGAGCAGTACTTC	CASSPSGSYEQYF
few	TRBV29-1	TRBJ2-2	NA	TGCAGCGTTGTACGGGAGAACACCGGGGAGCTGTTTTTT	CSVVRENTGELFF
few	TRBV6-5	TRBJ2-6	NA	TGTGCCAGCAGTTACTCGAGAGGGGCTGGGGCCAACGTCCTGACTTTC	CASSYSRGAGANVLTF